These 10 T cell receptor beta chains originate from one sample sequenced in a study of STAT5B mutations in CD4+ large granular lymphocyte leukemia. TCRdb's copy holds only in-frame clones and misses some; the assay was immunoSEQ multiplex PCR. The table shows 35,000 to 40,000 clones, with over 70% occurring only once. Sequencing input: CD4+ T cells from blood buffy coats. These TCRs come from a human donor in good health.

The chain recombines TRBV6-5 with TRBJ2-7; D is perhaps TRBD1 (6 bases). CDR1 MNHEY and CDR2 SVGAGI come from the germline V gene. The CDR3 sequence is 14 residues long. Between the trimmed V and J ends, which lost 7 bases and 5 bases, there was a span of 18 bases. The CDR3: CASTVVWGHNEQYF. The CDR3 DNA reads as TGTGCCAGCACCGTAGTATGGGGGCACAACGAGCAGTACTTC.

This clone was seen more than once but under ten times. The chain combines TRBV5-1 with TRBJ2-3; a possible D gene is TRBD1 (6 bases). Trimming removed 0 bases from V and 4 bases from J, with 15 bases in between. CDR1 and CDR2 from the germline V gene are SGHRS and YFSETQ. The CDR3 runs to 16 residues. This chain's CDR3 is CASSLAESRGSDTQYF. CDR3 nucleotide sequence: TGCGCCAGCAGCTTGGCCGAGAGCAGGGGATCAGATACGCAGTATTTT.

The chain employs TRBV2 and TRBJ1-2; D is uncertain. Germline assignment: CDR1 SNHLY and CDR2 FYNNEI. The CDR3 spans 13 residues. The ends were cut back, 6 bases at V and 6 bases at J, with 14 bases in the middle. The CDR3 DNA follows: TGTGCCAGCAGGATTTATAAGGGAGATGGCTACACCTTC. This gives the protein CASRIYKGDGYTF.

J is TRBJ1-1 and V is TRBV29-1, with TRBD1 identical over 11 bases. CDR3 length: 15 amino acids. With 6 bases clipped from V and 3 bases from J, the junction kept 9 bases outside the gene matches. Per germline, CDR1 SQVTM and CDR2 ANQGSEA. In nucleotides, the CDR3 is TGCAGCGTCAGGACAGGGGGCCGGTGGGACACTGAAGCTTTCTTT. Translated, it gives CSVRTGGRWDTEAFF.

The rearrangement links TRBV29-1 to TRBJ2-6; 10 bases align to TRBD2. V gave up 3 bases and J gave up 3 bases; unmatched junction bases: 11. Germline V gene sequence: CDR1 SQVTM, CDR2 ANQGSEA. The CDR3 loop spans 18 amino acids. The CDR3 region has the DNA TGCAGCGTTGAGGGGGAAGCGGGAGGGCCTTATGGGGCCAACGTCCTGACTTTC. Translating gives CSVEGEAGGPYGANVLTF.

J is TRBJ1-5 and V is TRBV28; 8 bases align to TRBD1. The CDR3 covers 13 residues. The V and J ends lost 8 bases and 6 bases, in that order; junction bases with no gene match: 6. Germline lookup yields CDR1 MDHEN and CDR2 SYDVKM. CDR3: CASGQGGGQPQHF. Written as DNA, the CDR3 is TGTGCCAGCGGACAGGGCGGGGGTCAGCCCCAGCATTTT. Looking up the rest from reference TRBV28 and TRBJ1-5 gives the full variable domain: DVKVTQSSRYLVKRTGEKVFLECVQDMDHENMFWYRQDPGLGLRLIYFSYDVKMKEKGDIPEGYSVSREKKERFSLILESASTNQTSMYLCASGQGGGQPQHFGDGTRLSIL.

The rearrangement uses TRBV5-1 and TRBJ2-3; D possibly corresponds to TRBD2 (6 bases). This CDR3 is 12 amino acids long. Trimming left V 5 bases short and J 6 bases short, with 10 bases between. Germline V gene sequence: CDR1 SGHRS, CDR2 YFSETQ. The CDR3 here is CASREGRDTQYF. The CDR3 DNA follows: TGCGCCAGCAGGGAGGGGCGGGATACGCAGTATTTT.

This clone was detected only a few times. The chain carries TRBV9 and TRBJ1-6, with a possible D match to TRBD1 (6 bases). The germline V and J ends were trimmed by 3 bases and 9 bases, with 13 bases remaining between them. The CDR3 runs to 14 residues. The germline V gene encodes CDR1 SGDLS and CDR2 YYNGEE. CDR3 in DNA: TGTGCCAGCAGCGGGACAGTTCAGGGTTCACCCCTCCACTTT. Protein product: CASSGTVQGSPLHF.

The V call is TRBV18, the J call TRBJ2-5, with a possible D match to TRBD2 (5 bases). CDR1 is KGHSH, CDR2 LQKENI, per germline. The CDR3 runs to 12 residues. V was clipped by 3 bases and J by 7 bases, with 9 bases between them. For the CDR3, the DNA is TGTGCCAGCTCACCCGCTGCGGGGACCCAGTACTTC. This sequence encodes CASSPAAGTQYF.

This chain joins TRBV28 and TRBJ2-1, with 8 bases fitting TRBD1. The CDR3 contains 14 residues. Trimming took 7 bases from V and 5 from J; bases not matched to a gene: 7. Germline CDR1 reads MDHEN; CDR2 reads SYDVKM. The CDR3 region has the DNA TGTGCCAGCACTTGGACAGGGTGGGACAATGAGCAGTTCTTC. Protein sequence: CASTWTGWDNEQFF.